A selection of T cell receptor beta chains follows, all from one sample in a study of cytomegalovirus exposure and HLA in healthy donors. Measured with immunoSEQ multiplex PCR; TCRdb has only the in-frame clones, and not every one. The table includes roughly 150,000 clones, approximately 86% detected once. The sequenced sample consisted of PBMCs. These receptors originate from a man younger than 45 in good health and CMV-seropositive. Each CDR3 is given with its conserved first and last residue. A D gene is named only where the DNA matches it firmly. Clone size is not always given. Where it is, it says once, few, many or a class for expanded clones.

d_gene: .
j_gene: TRBJ1-3
abundance: .
v_gene: TRBV7-9
CDR3aa: CASLEGSSGNTIYF
CDR3nt: TGTGCCAGCTTGGAGGGCTCTTCGGGAAACACCATATATTTT

d_gene: TRBD2
j_gene: TRBJ2-7
abundance: .
v_gene: TRBV28
CDR3aa: CATGASGEDEQYF
CDR3nt: TGTGCCACAGGGGCTAGCGGGGAGGACGAGCAGTACTTC

d_gene: TRBD1
j_gene: TRBJ1-5
abundance: few
v_gene: TRBV29-1
CDR3aa: CSVKDRVGQPQHF
CDR3nt: TGCAGCGTTAAGGACAGGGTAGGTCAGCCCCAGCATTTT

d_gene: TRBD2
j_gene: TRBJ2-1
abundance: .
v_gene: TRBV5-6
CDR3aa: CASSLELAGAREQFF
CDR3nt: TGTGCCAGCAGCTTGGAACTAGCGGGGGCCCGGGAGCAGTTCTTC

d_gene: TRBD1
j_gene: TRBJ1-2
abundance: .
v_gene: TRBV6-5
CDR3aa: CASSPDGTAIYGYTF
CDR3nt: TGTGCCAGCAGCCCTGACGGGACAGCGATCTATGGCTACACCTTC

d_gene: .
j_gene: TRBJ2-5
abundance: few
v_gene: TRBV27
CDR3aa: CASSRNKETQYF
CDR3nt: TGTGCCAGCAGTCGTAATAAAGAGACCCAGTACTTC

d_gene: TRBD1
j_gene: TRBJ2-1
abundance: .
v_gene: TRBV7-3
CDR3aa: CASSGQGWNEQFF
CDR3nt: TGTGCCAGCAGCGGACAGGGGTGGAATGAGCAGTTCTTC

d_gene: .
j_gene: TRBJ1-5
abundance: .
v_gene: TRBV7-9
CDR3aa: CASSGTTGYQPQHF
CDR3nt: TGTGCCAGCAGCGGGACAACGGGGTATCAGCCCCAGCATTTT

d_gene: TRBD1
j_gene: TRBJ1-2
abundance: .
v_gene: TRBV4-1
CDR3aa: CASSQSWTGKNGYTF
CDR3nt: TGCGCCAGCAGCCAATCATGGACAGGAAAGAATGGCTACACCTTC

d_gene: .
j_gene: TRBJ2-2
abundance: once
v_gene: TRBV2
CDR3aa: CASLNTGELFF
CDR3nt: TGTGCCAGCCTGAACACCGGGGAGCTGTTTTTT

d_gene: .
j_gene: TRBJ1-1
abundance: .
v_gene: TRBV4-3
CDR3aa: CASSQEYRGVNTEAFF
CDR3nt: TGCGCCAGCAGCCAAGAATATCGGGGGGTGAACACTGAAGCTTTCTTT

d_gene: .
j_gene: TRBJ1-6
abundance: .
v_gene: TRBV7-3
CDR3aa: CASSLREHTSSYNSPLHF
CDR3nt: TGTGCCAGCAGCTTAAGGGAGCATACGAGCTCCTATAATTCACCCCTCCACTTT

d_gene: .
j_gene: TRBJ1-3
abundance: .
v_gene: TRBV4-2
CDR3aa: CASSQEATGISGNTIYF
CDR3nt: TGTGCCAGCAGCCAAGAAGCGACAGGCATCTCTGGAAACACCATATATTTT

d_gene: TRBD1
j_gene: TRBJ2-7
abundance: .
v_gene: TRBV6-6
CDR3aa: CASSPTGISYEQYF
CDR3nt: TGTGCCAGCAGCCCGACAGGGATCTCCTACGAGCAGTACTTC

d_gene: TRBD1
j_gene: TRBJ1-2
abundance: .
v_gene: TRBV7-9
CDR3aa: CASSLDPGQGTNYGYTF
CDR3nt: TGTGCCAGCAGCTTAGACCCTGGACAGGGAACTAACTATGGCTACACCTTC

d_gene: .
j_gene: TRBJ2-5
abundance: .
v_gene: TRBV10-3
CDR3aa: CAISDGQGKETQYF
CDR3nt: TGTGCCATCAGTGACGGGCAGGGTAAAGAGACCCAGTACTTC